This T cell receptor (beta chain) was captured by sequencing in a study of blood T cells in healthy people across ages. Study-wide background: Per two T cells, about one barcoded beta molecule was captured through template switching.

The authors ran a second PCR of 7 to 11 cycles using a sample-barcoded 5' primer and a J-beta primer mix. Each TCR beta cDNA got a 12-nucleotide random molecular identifier. Individual samples furnished no less than 2.5 million CDR3-containing paired-end reads apiece. MiXCR, run by TCRdb on the 5' RACE reads, gives a single entry per CDR3 protein. In the table there are over 1.5 million distinct CDR3 sequences, roughly 52% of which are singletons. Extracted total RNA amounted to at least 5 micrograms for each sample. Material: blood. This TCR was recovered from a woman aged 40 to 50 in good health.

The CDR3 protein is CASSLAGGNGANVLTF. The CDR3 DNA follows: TGTGCCAGCAGCTTAGCAGGAGGGAACGGGGCCAACGTCCTGACTTTC. This chain links TRBV11-1 with TRBJ2-6; D perhaps matches TRBD2 (6 bases). The V and J ends lost 0 bases and 4 bases respectively, with 10 bases between them. Germline assignment: CDR1 SGHAT and CDR2 FQDESV (reference sequence). The CDR3 extends over 16 amino acids.